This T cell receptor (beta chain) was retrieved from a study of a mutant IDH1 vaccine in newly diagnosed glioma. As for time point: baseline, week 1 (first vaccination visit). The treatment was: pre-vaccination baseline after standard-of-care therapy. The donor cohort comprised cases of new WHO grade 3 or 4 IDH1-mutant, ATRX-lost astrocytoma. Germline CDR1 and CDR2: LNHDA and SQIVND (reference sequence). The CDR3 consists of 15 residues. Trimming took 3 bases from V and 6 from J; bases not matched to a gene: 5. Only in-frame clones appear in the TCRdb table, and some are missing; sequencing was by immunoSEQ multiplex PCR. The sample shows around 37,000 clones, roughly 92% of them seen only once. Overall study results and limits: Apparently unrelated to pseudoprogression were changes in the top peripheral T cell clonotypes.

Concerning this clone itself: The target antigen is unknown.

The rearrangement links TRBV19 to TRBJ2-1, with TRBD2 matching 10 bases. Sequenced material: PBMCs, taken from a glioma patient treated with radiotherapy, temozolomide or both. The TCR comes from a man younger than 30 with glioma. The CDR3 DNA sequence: TGTGCCAGTAGTATTTTCAGCGGGAGGGCCAATGAGCAGTTCTTC. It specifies CASSIFSGRANEQFF.